This T cell receptor beta chain was sequenced for a study of T cells in Graves' hyperthyroidism and ophthalmopathy (dated by TCRdb to the late 2010s). About the investigation overall: Peripheral blood samples were taken at initial diagnosis, before any treatment was given. A discovery cohort of approximately 100 patients, about 40 with Graves' ophthalmopathy and fewer than 65 with stable Graves' hyperthyroidism, was used to find distinguishing TCR V-J signatures. Whether ophthalmopathy could be predicted prospectively was tested in an independent validation cohort made up of roughly 19 hyperthyroidism patients plus 17 patients who later progressed to ophthalmopathy. The approximately 97 discovery patients were randomly divided into training and test sets at a 7:3 ratio. In more than 5 Graves' hyperthyroidism patients, the study also compared T-cell repertoires from thyroid tissue with T-cell repertoires from blood. Once sampling was done, hyperthyroidism patients were given methimazole at a starting dose of 30 mg daily, whereas ophthalmopathy patients were given high-dose intravenous methylprednisolone. According to the paper, TCR Vbeta CDR3 sequencing was carried out on 135 peripheral blood samples, which came from around 43 ophthalmopathy, approximately 78 hyperthyroidism and roughly 17 progressor patients. Broader findings and caveats from the paper: In cross-validation, a model built on a 13 V-J signature told ophthalmopathy apart from stable hyperthyroidism with approximately 90% sensitivity and about 81% specificity, and in testing the same model reached 80%/75%. Most expanded thyroid clonotypes (frequency above 0.001) were also detected in blood, suggesting blood repertoires may reflect thyroid immune responses. Sample size was not statistically predetermined, and investigators were not blinded to group allocation. In validation, the model predicted progression to ophthalmopathy a median of about 6 months before onset, with roughly 71% sensitivity and almost 75% specificity.

Trimming removed 5 bases from V and 15 bases from J, leaving 20 bases between the germline ends. Reading from cysteine to phenylalanine, the CDR3 counts 13 amino acids. Solely the CDR3 DNA is kept, with 39 bases framed from the first base. Ophthalmopathy patients had moderately to severely active disease, Clinical Activity Score of at least 3, NOSPECS grade of at least 4, and duration under 3 months. Exclusion was applied to patients with uncontrolled infections, other autoimmune diseases, pregnancy or lactation. Diagnoses were based on clinical symptoms, serum thyroxine and TRAb, thyroid ultrasound and orbital computed tomography. Ficoll-Paque density gradient centrifugation was used to isolate PBMCs from around 10 ml of fresh peripheral blood. Total RNA was extracted with Trizol reagent, and quality was checked on an Agilent 2100 Bioanalyzer. About this clonotype itself: Its antigen remains undetermined. No per-base quality is available; no much larger clone lies one base away.

The TCR beta CDR3 regions were amplified from RNA transcripts. The TCR CDR3 was subjected to a first round of RT-PCR using the HTBI primer set and the Qiagen OneStep RT-PCR kit. Libraries were constructed in a second round of multiplex PCR, after which size selection and purification were performed. Paired-end sequencing of the libraries was performed with 100 bp reads on an Illumina HiSeq2000. As for how the authors treated the data: SOAPnuke was used to process the raw data, removing reads that contained adapters or uncalled bases, had a mean Phred below 15, or lacked an exact match to the constant primer or identifier. COPE v1.2.5 was used to merge high-quality paired reads, and clonotypes were defined as unique nucleotide sequences. Clonotypes were aligned to IMGT TRBV, TRBD and TRBJ reference segments using MiTCR v1.1. The analysis was restricted to V-J combinations with a frequency above 0.0001, which together covered 98% to 99.2% of the repertoires. A TCS score was defined as the ratio of F50 (clonal expansion) to E x V (chaos), with BLOSUM62-based TCRdist applied between CDR3 peptides within each V-J. Welch's t-statistics and random forest reduced 500 to 650 V-J features to 10 to 15, which were used in a naive Bayes classifier (R e1071). The public reads were run again by TCRdb, first through fastp at Q25 and then through MiXCR, and only productive beta chains were kept. Entries that share a CDR3 protein sequence are merged under the most common genes and DNA. What appears here as the V and J calls and clone size reflects TCRdb's work, not the paper's. This sample comprises roughly 350,000 distinct CDR3 sequences, roughly an eighth of them detected only once. The leading ten clones occupy 34% of the sample.

The chain employs TRBV12-3 or TRBV12-4 and TRBJ2-1, with the D call perhaps TRBD1 or TRBD2, as 5 bases match in each case. The clonotype originates from a woman aged 40 to 50 with Graves' ophthalmopathy. Specimen: blood. The DNA sequence is given as TGTGCCAGCAGTACCGGGGCTGCGGCCTTCCTGTTCTTC. The resulting protein is CASSTGAAAFLFF.